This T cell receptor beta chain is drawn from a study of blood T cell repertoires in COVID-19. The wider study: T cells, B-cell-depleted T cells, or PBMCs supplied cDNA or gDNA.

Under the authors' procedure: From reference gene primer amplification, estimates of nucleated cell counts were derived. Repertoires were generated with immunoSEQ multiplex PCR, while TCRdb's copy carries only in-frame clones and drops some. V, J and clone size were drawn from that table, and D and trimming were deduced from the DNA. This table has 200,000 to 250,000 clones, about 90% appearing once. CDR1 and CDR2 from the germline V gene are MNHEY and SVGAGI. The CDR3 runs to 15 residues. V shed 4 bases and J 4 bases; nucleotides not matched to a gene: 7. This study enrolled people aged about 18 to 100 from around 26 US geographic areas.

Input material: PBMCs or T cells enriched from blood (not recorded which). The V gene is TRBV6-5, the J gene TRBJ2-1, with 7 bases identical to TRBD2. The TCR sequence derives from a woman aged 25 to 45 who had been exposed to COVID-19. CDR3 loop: CASSSGTKGYNEQFF. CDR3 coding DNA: TGTGCCAGCAGTTCCGGGACTAAGGGGTACAATGAGCAGTTCTTC.